These T cell receptor beta chains were read from a single sample in a study of T cell changes during pregnancy in multiple sclerosis. The assay was immunoSEQ multiplex PCR, and TCRdb's table has in-frame clones only and misses some. The sample has about 40,000 clones, around 90% seen once. The sample here was peripheral blood, taken in the first trimester of pregnancy. The receptors come from a female donor in good health, enrolled as a control in a pregnancy study. The CDR3 runs from the conserved cysteine through the conserved F or W. The D gene is left open where the match is weak. The size entry is marked missing in some rows and otherwise reads once, few, many or a size class.

j_call clone_size d_call v_call cdr3_nt cdr3_aa
TRBJ2-3 . . TRBV9 TGTGCCAGCAGCGTAGCTTCGGGGAGCACAGATACGCAGTATTTT CASSVASGSTDTQYF
TRBJ2-3 . . TRBV9 TGTGCCAGCAGCGTAGAAGCGGCGAACACAGATACGCAGTATTTT CASSVEAANTDTQYF
TRBJ2-7 . . TRBV11-3 TGTGCCAGCAGCTCGGGAGACAGGGTGGCCGAGCAGTACTTC CASSSGDRVAEQYF
TRBJ2-7 . TRBD1 TRBV5-4 TGTGCCAGCAGCTTGGGATACTCGGGACAGGGGGACTACGAGCAGTACTTC CASSLGYSGQGDYEQYF
TRBJ2-1 . TRBD1 TRBV6-1 TGTGCCAGCAGTGAAATTAGCGACAGGGACTACAATGAGCAGTTCTTC CASSEISDRDYNEQFF
TRBJ1-2 medium-sized TRBD1 TRBV29-1 TGCAGCGGAGGGCAGGGGGCGTATGGCTACACCTTC CSGGQGAYGYTF
TRBJ1-1 . . TRBV6-6 TGTGCCAGCAGCTATTTACCGTCCGCTCCCGGGGGAGCTTTCTTT CASSYLPSAPGGAFF
TRBJ2-2 . . TRBV6-1 TGTGCCAGCAGTGCGATGGGACTGGGTGGCGGGGAGCTGTTTTTT CASSAMGLGGGELFF
TRBJ2-5 . . TRBV30 TGTGCCTGGAAGAGGCCTAGTAGAGAGACCCAGTACTTC CAWKRPSRETQYF
TRBJ2-7 . . TRBV5-1 TGCGCCACACCGATGACACCCGTCACCTACGAGCAGTACTTC CATPMTPVTYEQYF
TRBJ2-5 . TRBD2 TRBV7-3 TGTGCCAGCAGCTTAATCGGACTAGCGGCGGAGACCCAGTACTTC CASSLIGLAAETQYF
TRBJ1-5 . . TRBV27 TGTGCCAGCAGTCAGATGGGAGGCAATCAGCCCCAGCATTTT CASSQMGGNQPQHF
TRBJ1-5 . TRBD1 TRBV28 TGTGCCAGCAGTATAGGGACAGGGGGTCCCAATCAGCCCCAGCATTTT CASSIGTGGPNQPQHF
TRBJ1-5 . . TRBV4-1 TGCGCCAGCAGCCAAGATCGGAGGACGCCCCAGCATTTT CASSQDRRTPQHF
TRBJ1-1 . TRBD1 TRBV5-1 TGCGCCAGCTACGACACAGGGGCAGGAGCTTTCTTT CASYDTGAGAFF
TRBJ2-2 . TRBD2 TRBV2 TGTGCCAGCAGAGATAGACTAGCGGGTCTCACCGGGGAGCTGTTTTTT CASRDRLAGLTGELFF
TRBJ2-7 . . TRBV7-6 TGTGCCAGCAGTTATGGGACACCCACCTACGAGCAGTACTTC CASSYGTPTYEQYF
TRBJ2-5 once TRBD2 TRBV29-1 TGCAGCGTTGAAGATACCGGACTAGCTATCGAGACCCAGTACTTC CSVEDTGLAIETQYF
TRBJ1-5 once . TRBV19 TGTGCCAGTAGTCAAAGACAGGATTATAGCAATCAGCCCCAGCATTTT CASSQRQDYSNQPQHF
TRBJ2-2 once . TRBV7-7 TGTGCTAGCAGCTTAGAGTTGAGCCTAAACACCGGGGAGCTGTTTTTT CASSLELSLNTGELFF
TRBJ1-5 . TRBD1 TRBV18 TGTGCCAGTTCACCCTTACCGACAGGGACAGCCAATCAGCCCCAGCATTTT CASSPLPTGTANQPQHF
TRBJ2-2 . . TRBV15 TGTGCCACCAGCAGAGTTCCACAGAAGAACACCGGGGAGCTGTTTTTT CATSRVPQKNTGELFF